This section outlines one TCR beta chain sequence together with its context. Its cognate antigen has yet to be identified. The sample belongs to a study of cytomegalovirus exposure and HLA in healthy donors (dated 2017 in TCRdb). General notes on the study: An earlier analysis of a few hundred of the donors reported about 260 Gb of sequence data and 117 million unique TCR beta sequences obtained from about 179 million T cells. Across approximately 400 genotyped donors of the cohort, an average of about 240,000 unique TCR beta nucleotide sequences per donor were sequenced, and 15% to 20% of those sequences were non-productive. To predict cytomegalovirus infection status, the study combined high-throughput TCR immunosequencing, statistical association of individual TCRs with disease status, and machine learning. Several DR-DQ haplotypes were handled as single units for association and clustering, since linkage in the cohort was strong. The genetic ancestry cluster associated with self-reported Caucasian donors included about 84% of the 350 to 500 genotyped donors. Typing coverage differed by locus: A, B, C, DRB1 and DQB1 were typed in roughly 620-630 donors, DQA1 in about 500, DPA1 in around 580, and DPB1 in 450 to 480. The study was designed to test whether signatures of past pathogen exposure could be identified by cataloging public T cell receptors. Alongside the repertoire data, information on donor age, sex, ethnicity and CMV serostatus was compiled. HLA typing included class I and class II loci at four-digit resolution. To decide whether each TCR beta V gene segment behaved as functional or pseudogenic, an earlier analysis of approximately 620 of the donors relied on high-throughput TCR beta sequencing. In a later genetic analysis, genome-wide SNP genotypes for about 65% of the 666 donors were used, and that subset was treated as a discovery cohort. Rather than using new phenotypic data, the later analysis identified candidate immune exposures from TCR beta sequences and from how often those sequences occurred across donors. An early release covering roughly 600 HLA-typed donors comprised around 300 gigabases of sequencing data and around 85 million unique TCR sequences. The T cell repertoires of under 700 subjects were profiled by immunosequencing and related to cytomegalovirus serostatus. A later analysis re-examined previously published TCR beta repertoires from around 670 donors and added high-resolution HLA genotyping to investigate patterns of TCR occurrence. All discovery cohort repertoires had been generated on a single sequencing platform. Besides the first cohort of some 670 subjects, a separate validation cohort made up of 120 different subjects was used.

Results and caveats for the whole study, not just this receptor: In a later genetic analysis, fewer N-insertions in productive TCRs were reported among donors in an Asian-associated ancestry cluster than the approximately 710-donor mean. The presence/absence analyses assumed that sequencing depth was roughly uniform across donors, and that assumption may not be true. The sequencing pipeline was judged likely to have produced a cluster of highly shared sequence variants as a technical artifact. The study listed 150 to 200 TCR beta chains as associated with cytomegalovirus. CMV serostatus was the only immune exposure information available for the cohort. A few of the identified cytomegalovirus-associated TCR beta chains were confirmed in vitro to be specific for cytomegalovirus antigens. In an earlier analysis of some 540 of the donors, most TCR beta V segments appeared in productive rearrangements about 87% or about 30% of the time, broadly matching IMGT annotations. In a later analysis, around 17,000 TCR beta sequences were associated with specific HLA alleles at a false discovery rate of 0.05. A further reported finding was that TCR beta sequences accurately predicted the HLA-A and HLA-B alleles for most subjects in the first cohort. In a later analysis, HLA-associated TCR beta chains were found to be more clonally expanded and to have lower generation probabilities than equally common non-associated chains. The earlier analysis of 587 of the donors excluded approximately 15 rarely observed V segments, including chromosome 9 orphons, because counts were too low. Most CMV-associated TCR beta chains appeared to be HLA-restricted in a later analysis, and the HLA associations seemed to be driven largely by CMV exposure. It was suggested by the authors that the approach could potentially be generalized to other disease states and immunological phenotypes. When HLA alleles, especially DR and DQ, strongly co-occurred, attributing TCR associations to individual alleles was difficult. In a later analysis, TCR association rates were found to vary across HLA loci, with the most associated TCRs seen for DRB1 alleles and the fewest for HLA-C alleles. An association between a missense DCLRE1C variant and V-gene and J-gene trimming of TCR beta chains was found in a later genetic analysis and replicated in an independent cohort. The cohort was sequenced for TCR beta chains only, and without alpha or paired-chain data the features that could be detected were limited. Cytomegalovirus status was reported to be diagnosed by the classifier with high specificity and sensitivity in both the original and validation cohorts. Because HLA typing was missing for some donors at each locus, association tests included only the typed subset. In a later analysis, several top co-occurrence clusters were reported to appear linked to parvovirus B19, influenza, CMV and Epstein-Barr virus. While some public TCRs were present in many individuals, most TCR sequences turned up only very rarely across donors. The 87-base-pair reads could not distinguish some IMGT-functional V segments, including TRBV6-2 and TRBV6-3, so those segments were excluded. Correlated functional status among segregating V segments might be attributable to linkage disequilibrium, but an unknown experimental factor could not be ruled out.

For this chain, trimming is 5 bases at the V end and 2 bases at the J end, and the number of junction bases without a gene match is 6. From the germline V gene (reference sequence), CDR1 is LNHDA and CDR2 is SQIVND. From the cysteine up to the phenylalanine, the CDR3 has a length of 15 residues. The DNA shown is the 45-base CDR3, in frame from base 1. The library was made by the immunoSEQ multiplex PCR assay. For the multiplex PCR, a mixture combining 60 forward primers for TCR Vbeta segments and 13 reverse primers for TCR Jbeta segments was used. Amplification of the CDR3 region of rearranged TCR beta genes was performed with a multiplex PCR assay on genomic DNA. The Illumina HiSeq System was used to sequence the amplified TCR beta libraries as 87-base-pair reads. On the study's bioinformatics: Across the 670 or so repertoires, a later analysis counted about 81 million unique TCR beta chains, some 11 million of which were shared by at least two donors. Raw reads were error-corrected and collapsed into unique sequences by a nearest-neighbor algorithm in which closely related sequences were merged to remove PCR and sequencing errors. CDR3 sequences were aligned to IMGT reference sequences to assign V, D and J gene segments. For a sequence to be retained, a match of at least six nucleotides was required to both a V gene segment and a J gene segment. Rearrangements were called productive when the CDR3 lacked stop codons and stayed in frame with V and J; all others were non-productive. Following IMGT convention, CDR3 was defined as the stretch from the second conserved V-encoded cysteine to the conserved J-encoded phenylalanine. The earlier analysis of 500 to 650 of the donors excluded any sequence lacking an unambiguous match to a single V gene segment. An earlier analysis of approximately 590 of the donors called V segments functional above 56.7% productive rearrangements and segregating when the between-donor standard deviation exceeded 5%. A statistical classification framework was developed to diagnose cytomegalovirus status using the catalog of TCR beta chain sequences. A later analysis assigned V and J genes by comparing TCR nucleotide sequences with IMGT/GENE-DB human TR gene sequences. Using the TCRdist pipeline, a later analysis assigned CDR3 sequences along with most-parsimonious VDJ recombination scenarios. A later analysis defined each TCR beta chain by its CDR3 amino acid sequence plus V-gene family, and excluded reads lacking a unique V-gene family. A later analysis removed over 500 highly shared, low-generation-probability nucleotide sequences to deal with suspected cross-contamination and a sequencing artifact. A later analysis calculated a clonal expansion index for each public chain from normalized within-repertoire ranks of inferred template counts. A later analysis computed generation probabilities with a VDJ recombination model fitted to out-of-frame rearrangements, and checked the results against IGoR. In a later analysis, hypergeometric tests were used to score TCR-TCR, TCR-HLA and TCR-CMV co-occurrence, with a repertoire-size bias correction applied to TCR pairs. A later analysis estimated false discovery rates by permuting HLA or CMV assignments 20 times. In a later analysis, co-occurring TCRs were grouped using DBSCAN, and TCRdist sequence similarity was added for clustering within HLA-allele-positive subsets. Repertoires with fewer than 30,000 or more than 120,000 public chains, plus five repertoires with anomalous nucleotide sharing, were excluded from co-occurrence clustering. This is the immuneACCESS table as TCRdb keeps it, with only in-frame sequences that have V and J called. A part of the clones is gone; compared with another copy, unresolved V genes explain less than half, and the rest is unexplained. V and J calls and clone size are copied from that table; D and trimming were computed from the DNA. The sample's table covers approximately 50,000 clones. About 6% of the sample belongs to the ten largest clones.

The cohort was made up of about 610 healthy bone marrow donors. Cohort members were all nominally healthy when sampled, although unrecorded immune exposures were likely present. The donor was CMV seropositive and belonged to the group of more than 250 seropositive cohort members. A peripheral blood sample was collected from each donor, and TCR beta sequencing was performed on peripheral blood mononuclear cells. Genomic DNA extraction from the blood cell samples was performed with the Qiagen DNeasy Blood Extraction Kit. The sequencing input was PBMCs. The clonotype originates from a male donor in good health and CMV-seropositive. The sequence is built from TRBV19 and TRBJ2-3, with 8 central nucleotides matching TRBD1. DNA sequence: TGTGCCAGTAGTGCGACGGGACAGGCCACAGATACGCAGTATTTT. This codes for CASSATGQATDTQYF.